Sequencing of this T cell receptor beta chain was carried out in a study of regulatory T cells in long-lasting Graves disease. As for time point: newly diagnosed GD, antithyroid drugs for less than 3 months. PBMC-extracted RNA yielded the TCR library. Study findings and constraints: Persistent cases of Graves' showed reduced TCR diversity relative to newly diagnosed patients. The work looked only at peripheral blood and did not look at thyroid tissue. TRBV28, TRBJ1-2 and TRBJ2-5 were favored in persistent disease.

At least ten counts were recorded for this clonotype. What it binds is not known. In building TCR beta libraries, iRepertoire HTBI primers were used together with Arm-PCR of CDR3 regions. MiXCR was run by TCRdb on the multiplex PCR reads, yielding one entry per CDR3 protein. The sample has approximately 230,000 distinct CDR3 sequences, 15% to 20% seen once. V was shortened by 0 bases and J by 3 bases, with 14 bases between the two germline ends. Looked up from germline, CDR1 is DFQATT and CDR2 is SNEGSKA (reference sequence). The CDR3 has 15 residues. V and J are TRBV20-1 and TRBJ1-2, with D uncertain. Sequenced here: peripheral blood mononuclear cells (PBMCs), sampled at new diagnosis, from a patient treated with antithyroid drugs. The TCR sequence derives from a female donor with Graves disease. CDR3 loop: CSARDQRFGDYGYTF. CDR3 coding DNA: TGCAGTGCTAGAGATCAACGTTTTGGTGACTATGGCTACACCTTC.